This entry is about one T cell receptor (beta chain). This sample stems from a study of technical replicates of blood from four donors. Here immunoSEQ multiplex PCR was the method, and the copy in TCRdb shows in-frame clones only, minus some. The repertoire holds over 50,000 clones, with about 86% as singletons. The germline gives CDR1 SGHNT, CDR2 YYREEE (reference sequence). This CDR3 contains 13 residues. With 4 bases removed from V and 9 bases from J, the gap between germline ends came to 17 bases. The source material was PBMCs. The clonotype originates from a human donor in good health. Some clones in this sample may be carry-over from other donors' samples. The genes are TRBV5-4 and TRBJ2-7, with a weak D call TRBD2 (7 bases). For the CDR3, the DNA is TGTGCCAGCAGCCGGGGGGACACAACGGCGCAGTACTTC. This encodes CASSRGDTTAQYF.